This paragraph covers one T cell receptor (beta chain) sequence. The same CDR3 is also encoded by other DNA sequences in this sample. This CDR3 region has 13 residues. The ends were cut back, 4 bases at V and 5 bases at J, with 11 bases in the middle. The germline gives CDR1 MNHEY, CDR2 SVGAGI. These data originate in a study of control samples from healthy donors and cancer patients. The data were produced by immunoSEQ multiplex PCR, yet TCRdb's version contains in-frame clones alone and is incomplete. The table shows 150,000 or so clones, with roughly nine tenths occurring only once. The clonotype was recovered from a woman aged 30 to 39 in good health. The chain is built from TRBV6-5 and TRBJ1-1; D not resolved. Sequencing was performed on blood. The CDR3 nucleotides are TGTGCCAGCAGTTTATTAGGGAGGACTGAAGCTTTCTTT. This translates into CASSLLGRTEAFF.